This TCR beta chain came from a study of CD8 T cells in ankylosing spondylitis. Points from the study as a whole: Reportedly, disease-linked clones are significantly enriched in ankylosing spondylitis patients' matched synovial fluid. Reactive arthritis synovial fluid and blood previously showed some of these motif variants. A TCR beta motif of several highly homologous variants seemed to mark ankylosing spondylitis blood.

Germline CDR1 reads SQVTM; CDR2 reads ANQGSEA. V lost 4 bases and J 9 bases, leaving 7 bases between the germline ends. This CDR3 is 10 amino acids long. Scientists made TCR beta libraries using quantitative 5'-RACE with molecular barcodes. TCRdb analysed the 5' RACE reads with MiXCR anew, one entry per CDR3 protein. This sample has around 770,000 distinct CDR3 sequences, with about 10% found just once. About this clonotype: Antigen unknown.

Material for sequencing was blood, either unsorted or a sorted T cell fraction (not recorded which). The J gene is TRBJ1-5, the V gene TRBV29-1, with D hard to call. This clonotype was sampled from a male donor with ankylosing spondylitis. DNA for the CDR3: TGCAGCGTTGTATTTCCGCCCCAGCATTTT. Translated, it gives CSVVFPPQHF.